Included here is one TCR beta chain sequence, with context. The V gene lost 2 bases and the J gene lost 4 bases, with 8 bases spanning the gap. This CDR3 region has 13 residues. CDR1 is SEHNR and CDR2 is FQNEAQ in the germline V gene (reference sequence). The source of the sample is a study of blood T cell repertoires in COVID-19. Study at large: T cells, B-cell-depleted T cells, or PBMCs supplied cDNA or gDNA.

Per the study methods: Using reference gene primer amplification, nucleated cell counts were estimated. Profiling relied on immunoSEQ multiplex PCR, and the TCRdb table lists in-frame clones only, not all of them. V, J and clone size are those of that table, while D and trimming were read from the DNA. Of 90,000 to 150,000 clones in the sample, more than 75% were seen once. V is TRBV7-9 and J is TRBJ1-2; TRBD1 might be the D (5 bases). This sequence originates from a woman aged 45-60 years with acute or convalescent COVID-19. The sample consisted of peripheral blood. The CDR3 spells CASSLQGSYGYTF. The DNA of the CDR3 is TGTGCCAGCAGCTTACAGGGATCCTATGGCTACACCTTC.